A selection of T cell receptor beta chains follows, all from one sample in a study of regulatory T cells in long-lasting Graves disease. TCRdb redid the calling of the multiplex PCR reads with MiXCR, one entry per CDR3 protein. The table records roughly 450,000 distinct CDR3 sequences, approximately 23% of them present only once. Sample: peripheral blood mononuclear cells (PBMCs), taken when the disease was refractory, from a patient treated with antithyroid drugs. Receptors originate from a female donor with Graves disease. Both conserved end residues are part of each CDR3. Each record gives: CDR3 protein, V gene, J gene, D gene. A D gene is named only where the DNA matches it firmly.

CASSLGGRGRYEQYF	TRBV12-3/TRBV12-4	TRBJ2-7	.
CASPGQGKYSNQPQHF	TRBV30	TRBJ1-5	TRBD1
CASSASGNEQFF	TRBV7-9	TRBJ2-1	TRBD2
CASSIFTNEQFF	TRBV12-3/TRBV12-4	TRBJ2-1	.
CAISESKAGANGYTF	TRBV10-3	TRBJ1-2	.
CASSLFVNTEAFF	TRBV7-8	TRBJ1-1	.
CASSSSLGTEAFF	TRBV11-1	TRBJ1-1	.
CASSVGGENTEAFF	TRBV9	TRBJ1-1	.
CASSFLDSDQPQHF	TRBV6-2/TRBV6-3	TRBJ1-5	.
CASSLGKSSYEQYF	TRBV5-1	TRBJ2-7	.
CACKKDRMIEKLFF	TRBV30	TRBJ1-4	TRBD1
CAWSSADRPYEQYF	TRBV30	TRBJ2-7	.
CASSLGEYEQYF	TRBV28	TRBJ2-7	.
CAWGGWRNTEAFF	TRBV30	TRBJ1-1	.
CASNTRRVQSQETQYF	TRBV28	TRBJ2-5	.
CASSLRGLKRAKGVLNIQYF	TRBV28	TRBJ2-4	.
CASSLRQISSYEQYF	TRBV7-9	TRBJ2-7	.
CASSHPGGDYGYTF	TRBV28	TRBJ1-2	.
CASSGSLGQPQHF	TRBV6-1	TRBJ1-5	.
CASSTGTETQYF	TRBV7-2	TRBJ2-5	.
CASSPGTAGGREYEQYF	TRBV12-3/TRBV12-4	TRBJ2-7	TRBD2
CASSVRTGGDYGYTF	TRBV2	TRBJ1-2	TRBD1
CSARVGGAGQPQHF	TRBV20-1	TRBJ1-5	.
CASSYSNDLGQPQHF	TRBV6-5	TRBJ1-5	.
CASSLDRGRETQYF	TRBV7-2	TRBJ2-5	.
CASSFGGPSETQYF	TRBV12-3/TRBV12-4	TRBJ2-5	.
CASSFRGISTDTQYF	TRBV11-2	TRBJ2-3	.
CSVEENQGSDTQYF	TRBV29-1	TRBJ2-3	.
CASSRSINEKLFF	TRBV14	TRBJ1-4	.
CASNRGPSYEQYF	TRBV6-1	TRBJ2-7	TRBD1
CSVYGGTNEKLFF	TRBV20-1	TRBJ1-4	.
CASSYFLGGKETQYF	TRBV7-8	TRBJ2-5	.
CASSKQGYRYGYTF	TRBV28	TRBJ1-2	TRBD1
CASSLGLAGETGELFF	TRBV7-2	TRBJ2-2	TRBD2
CACRTHNSNQPQHF	TRBV28	TRBJ1-5	.
CSFGQGNTEAFF	TRBV29-1	TRBJ1-1	TRBD1
CASSFRRGNTIYF	TRBV12-3/TRBV12-4	TRBJ1-3	.
CSARTENYGYTF	TRBV20-1	TRBJ1-2	.
CASSTVTGTVENIQYF	TRBV19	TRBJ2-4	.
CASSSSDEQYF	TRBV12-3/TRBV12-4	TRBJ2-7	.
CASSVGGTGAGGYTF	TRBV9	TRBJ1-2	TRBD1
CSAGGEGYTF	TRBV20-1	TRBJ1-2	.
CASSALPGTGNTEAFF	TRBV19	TRBJ1-1	TRBD1
CAWGYPGQTNEKLFF	TRBV30	TRBJ1-4	TRBD1
CASRGTSGRNEQFF	TRBV5-1	TRBJ2-1	TRBD2
CSVGTGASEAFF	TRBV29-1	TRBJ1-1	TRBD1
CASSYLLGGVEAFF	TRBV6-2/TRBV6-3	TRBJ1-1	.
CSASIGPGVSPLHF	TRBV20-1	TRBJ1-6	.
CASSLDFANTEAFF	TRBV5-1	TRBJ1-1	.
CASSSRDRLNGTSF	TRBV27	TRBJ2-7	.
CASSLGSEGWETQYF	TRBV7-2	TRBJ2-5	.
CSVAGTDINQPQHF	TRBV29-1	TRBJ1-5	.
CASTWTARDYYGYTF	TRBV6-2/TRBV6-3	TRBJ1-2	.
CASSLTGHSSGANVLTF	TRBV7-9	TRBJ2-6	.
CASSQGDRNTGELFF	TRBV4-3	TRBJ2-2	TRBD1
CASSLPRDGATEAFF	TRBV28	TRBJ1-1	.
CASSLLGQPTNEKLFF	TRBV6-4	TRBJ1-4	.